This TCR beta chain was retrieved from a study of blood T cell repertoires in COVID-19. Clones were sequenced by immunoSEQ multiplex PCR, and TCRdb holds only the in-frame ones, with some missing. The table shows 40,000 to 60,000 clones, with around 84% occurring only once. Per germline, CDR1 KGHDR and CDR2 SFDVKD. The germline V and J ends were trimmed by 6 bases and 6 bases, with 7 bases remaining between them. The CDR3 loop spans 11 amino acids. The chain joins TRBV24-1 to TRBJ1-2, with D hard to call. Input material: peripheral blood. This TCR was sampled from a man in his forties or fifties with acute or convalescent COVID-19. In DNA form, the CDR3 reads TGTGCCACCAGTATACACGATGGCTACACCTTC. Its protein product is CATSIHDGYTF.